Given below is one T cell receptor (beta chain) in context. The antigen is undetermined. The CDR3 sequence is 14 residues long. Trimming at V came to 6 bases and at J to 7 bases, leaving 8 bases not matched to a gene. Germline-derived CDR1 and CDR2 are SNHLY and FYNNEI. Clones were sequenced by immunoSEQ multiplex PCR, and TCRdb holds only the in-frame ones, with some missing. The sample lists under 200,000 clones, 84% seen once, with roughly 7% in the top ten. The source of the sample is a study of cytomegalovirus exposure and HLA in healthy donors. Study-wide findings and caveats: The tendency of first-cohort TCR clusters to co-occur in the roughly 120 validation repertoires was identified by a subsequent analysis. Reportedly, cytomegalovirus status was diagnosed with high sensitivity and specificity. Through in vitro validation, three CMV-associated chains were shown to be specific for CMV antigens.

The receptor's source is a man between 18 and 29 years old in good health and CMV-seropositive. The chain joins TRBV2 to TRBJ2-1; TRBD2 aligns across 8 bases. Sequences were obtained from PBMCs. DNA for the CDR3: TGTGCCAGCAGCCCGGGGACTAGAAAGAATGAGCAGTTCTTC. This sequence encodes CASSPGTRKNEQFF.